This T cell receptor beta chain was profiled in a study of cytomegalovirus exposure and HLA in healthy donors (dated by TCRdb to about 2017). As for the study more broadly: According to an earlier analysis of a few hundred of the donors, about 170 million T cells yielded approximately 120 million unique TCR beta sequences and 276 Gb of sequence data. Among roughly 400 genotyped donors of the cohort, an average of about 240,000 unique TCR beta nucleotide sequences were sequenced per donor, roughly 20% of them non-productive. The T cell repertoires of several hundred subjects were profiled by immunosequencing and related to cytomegalovirus serostatus. The study aimed to test whether cataloging public T cell receptors could reveal signatures of past pathogen exposure. A later analysis re-analyzed previously published TCR beta repertoires from hundreds of donors and added high-resolution HLA genotyping to study TCR occurrence patterns. Among the roughly 370 genotyped donors, approximately 82% belonged to the genetic ancestry cluster associated with self-reported Caucasian donors. The study combined high-throughput TCR immunosequencing, statistical association of individual TCRs with disease status, and machine learning to predict cytomegalovirus infection status. Roughly 5 DR-DQ haplotypes were handled as single units for association and clustering because linkage in the cohort was strong. In addition to the first cohort of roughly 700 subjects, a separate validation cohort of approximately 130 different subjects was used. Rather than drawing on any new phenotypic data, the later analysis identified candidate immune exposures from TCR beta sequences and the way those sequences occurred across donors. Donor age, sex, ethnicity and CMV serostatus were compiled together with the repertoire data. To decide whether each TCR beta V gene segment behaved as functional or pseudogenic, an earlier analysis of over 500 of the donors relied on high-throughput TCR beta sequencing. Genome-wide SNP genotypes for about 60% of the roughly 670 donors were used in a later genetic analysis, which treated that subset as a discovery cohort. HLA typing included class I and class II loci at four-digit resolution. The number of typed donors differed by locus: about 620-640 for A, B, C, DRB1 and DQB1; approximately 520 for DQA1; 606 for DPA1; and around 470 for DPB1. All discovery cohort repertoires had been generated on a single sequencing platform. Roughly 300 gigabases of sequencing data and some 85 million unique TCR sequences were included in an early release covering 500 to 750 HLA-typed donors.

The research as a whole found: In a later analysis, the rate of TCR association differed among HLA loci, with DRB1 alleles having the most associated TCRs and HLA-C alleles having the fewest. Strong co-occurrence of HLA alleles, especially DR and DQ, made assigning TCR associations to individual alleles difficult. A cluster of highly shared sequence variants was judged likely to represent a technical artifact of the sequencing pipeline. A few of the identified cytomegalovirus-associated TCR beta chains were confirmed in vitro to be specific for cytomegalovirus antigens. Most CMV-associated TCR beta chains appeared to be HLA-restricted in a later analysis, and the HLA associations seemed to be driven largely by CMV exposure. Linkage disequilibrium might explain the correlated functional status among segregating V segments, but an unknown experimental factor could not be ruled out. Compared with the approximately 600-donor mean, donors in an Asian-associated ancestry cluster had fewer N-insertions in productive TCRs, according to a later genetic analysis. Sequencing depth was assumed to be roughly uniform across donors in the presence/absence analyses, though that assumption may not hold. According to the authors, the approach could potentially be generalized to other disease states and immunological phenotypes. Cytomegalovirus status was reported to be diagnosed by the classifier with high specificity and sensitivity in both the original and validation cohorts. In a later analysis, HLA-associated TCR beta chains showed more clonal expansion and lower generation probabilities than non-associated chains that were equally common. At a false discovery rate of 0.05, a later analysis linked fewer than 20,000 TCR beta sequences to specific HLA alleles. The study gave a list of around 170 TCR beta chains associated with cytomegalovirus. Because HLA typing was unavailable for some donors at each locus, only the typed subset was used in association tests. In a later analysis, several top co-occurrence clusters were reported to appear linked to parvovirus B19, influenza, CMV and Epstein-Barr virus. For the cohort, immune exposure information was limited to CMV serostatus. In this cohort, only TCR beta chains were sequenced, and detectable features were limited by the absence of alpha or paired-chain data. While some public TCRs were present in many individuals, most TCR sequences turned up only very rarely across donors. In an earlier analysis of 587 of the donors, most TCR beta V segments were observed in productive rearrangements about 90% or about 30% of the time, broadly matching IMGT annotations. Because counts were too low, more than 15 rarely observed V segments, including chromosome 9 orphons, were left out of the earlier analysis of several hundred of the donors. A further reported finding was that TCR beta sequences accurately predicted the HLA-A and HLA-B alleles for most subjects in the first cohort. In a later genetic analysis, a missense DCLRE1C variant was associated with V-gene and J-gene trimming of TCR beta chains, and the association was replicated in an independent cohort. Some IMGT-functional V segments, including TRBV6-2 and TRBV6-3, could not be told apart with the 87-base-pair reads, so those segments were excluded.

The cohort was made up of several hundred healthy bone marrow donors. At the time of sampling, all cohort members were nominally healthy, though unrecorded immune exposures were likely present. The donor was CMV seropositive and belonged to the group of over 250 seropositive cohort members. A peripheral blood sample was provided by each donor, and peripheral blood mononuclear cells were used for TCR beta sequencing. The Qiagen DNeasy Blood Extraction Kit was used to extract genomic DNA from the blood cell samples. Regarding this clone: Its binding antigen is unknown. The germline gene is not matched at one end of the junction; a read error may be the cause.

Taken from the germline V gene (reference sequence), the CDR1 and CDR2 loops are SSHAT and FNYEAQ. The CDR3 starts with the cysteine, ends with the phenylalanine, and has 14 residues. Only the CDR3 region is kept as DNA, spanning 42 bases read in frame from base 1. Library preparation employed the immunoSEQ multiplex PCR assay. For the multiplex PCR, a mixture combining 60 forward primers for TCR Vbeta segments and 13 reverse primers for TCR Jbeta segments was used. Amplification of the CDR3 region of rearranged TCR beta genes was performed with a multiplex PCR assay on genomic DNA. Amplified TCR beta libraries were sequenced as 87-base-pair reads on the Illumina HiSeq System. The paper's processing steps were these. A later analysis tallied roughly 80 million unique TCR beta chains across the 610 or so repertoires, and around 12 million of those chains were shared by two or more donors. To remove PCR and sequencing errors, raw reads were error-corrected and collapsed into unique sequences using a nearest-neighbor algorithm that merged closely related sequences. V, D and J gene segments were assigned by aligning CDR3 sequences to IMGT reference sequences. For a sequence to be retained, at least a six-nucleotide match to both a V gene segment and a J gene segment was required. A rearrangement counted as productive if the CDR3 had no stop codons and remained in frame with V and J, and every other rearrangement counted as non-productive. CDR3 was defined by IMGT convention, running from the second conserved V-encoded cysteine to the conserved J-encoded phenylalanine. The earlier analysis of more than 450 of the donors excluded sequences that lacked an unambiguous match to a single V gene segment. In an earlier analysis of a few hundred of the donors, V segments were called functional above 56.7% productive rearrangements and were called segregating when the between-donor standard deviation exceeded 5%. A statistical classification framework was built to diagnose cytomegalovirus status from the catalog of TCR beta chain sequences. In a later analysis, TCR nucleotide sequences were compared against IMGT/GENE-DB human TR gene sequences so that V and J genes could be assigned. A later analysis assigned CDR3 sequences and most-parsimonious VDJ recombination scenarios with the TCRdist pipeline. A later analysis defined each TCR beta chain by its CDR3 amino acid sequence plus V-gene family, and excluded reads lacking a unique V-gene family. In a later analysis, 550 to 650 highly shared, low-generation-probability nucleotide sequences were removed to address suspected cross-contamination and a sequencing artifact. In a later analysis, a clonal expansion index for each public chain was calculated from normalized within-repertoire ranks of inferred template counts. Generation probabilities in a later analysis came from a VDJ recombination model fitted to out-of-frame rearrangements, and those results were checked against IGoR. In a later analysis, TCR-TCR, TCR-HLA and TCR-CMV co-occurrence was scored with hypergeometric tests, and a repertoire-size bias correction was applied to TCR pairs. False discovery rates were estimated in a later analysis by permuting HLA or CMV assignments 20 times. In a later analysis, co-occurring TCRs were grouped using DBSCAN, and TCRdist sequence similarity was added for clustering within HLA-allele-positive subsets. Repertoires with fewer than 30,000 or more than 120,000 public chains were left out of co-occurrence clustering, as were five repertoires with anomalous nucleotide sharing. In its TCRdb copy, this immuneACCESS table keeps in-frame sequences only and misses some clones. Where compared with another copy, unresolved V genes explain less than half of these, and the others have no known cause. The DNA gave D and trimming, while V, J and clone size come from that table. Recorded for this sample are 130,000 to 150,000 clones; 80% to 85% of them occurred a single time. Of the sample, 1% to 1.5% is held by the ten largest clones.

Specimen: PBMCs. The chain is made from TRBV7-7 and TRBJ2-5; a tentative D call is TRBD2 (5 bases match). The sequence was obtained from a male donor in good health and CMV-seropositive. The nucleotide sequence reads as follows: TGTGCTAGCAGCCCGCCGGACTTACAAGAGACCCAGTACTTC. Translated, this is CASSPPDLQETQYF.